The TCR beta chain under discussion was sequenced for a study of CD8+CD57+ T cells in acquired aplastic anemia. Study information: The average for DNA from sorted CD4+ and CD8+ cells was about 2.9 ug.

According to the study, genomic DNA was the template for TCR beta VDJ and CDR3 profiling. TCRdb called the reads again in MiXCR, with one record for every CDR3 protein. The sample lists around 200,000 distinct CDR3 sequences, over 60% seen once, with 25% to 35% in the top ten. Notes on this clonotype: Its antigen is not known.

V was clipped by 0 bases and J by 3 bases; unmatched bases: 7. There are 16 residues in the CDR3. Germline CDR1 and CDR2: ENHRY and SYGVKD. Study outcomes and limitations: Any difference that existed in CD8+ Simpson's diversity between patients and controls was not significant. Overlapping CD8+ CDR3 repertoires of patients and controls contained under 35 shared sequences.

This receptor was taken from a human donor in good health. The material sequenced was sorted CD4+, CD8+, or CD8+CD57+ T cells (not recorded which) from PBMCs. V is TRBV10-3 and J is TRBJ2-5, with TRBD1 identical over 7 bases. CDR3 region: CAISESSMTGKETQYF. CDR3 DNA: TGTGCCATCAGTGAGTCGTCGATGACAGGGAAAGAGACCCAGTACTTC.